This TCR beta chain originates from a study of cytotoxic CD8 clonotypes in ibrutinib-treated CLL. Overall study context: Of a cohort that held around 10 relapsed/refractory and some 16 treatment-naive patients, under 18 were IGHV unmutated.

This clone was seen a few times. Its specificity is not known. As input for TCR beta libraries, around 2 micrograms of genomic DNA came from cryopreserved PBMCs. Study-wide results and caveats: A rise in clonality was seen at ibrutinib response, and a fall back toward baseline was seen at progression. Sampling schedules were unmatched across sustained-remission and progressing patients.

The CDR3 sequence is 13 residues long. V lost 5 bases to trimming and J lost 4 bases, with 11 bases between them. Germline V gives CDR1 SGHAT, CDR2 FQNNGV. Measured with immunoSEQ multiplex PCR; TCRdb has only the in-frame clones, and not every one. Here the sample spans around 140,000 clones, 60% to 85% being singletons. This clonotype was obtained from a human donor with chronic lymphocytic leukemia. The sequenced sample was PBMCs, obtained after 12 months of ibrutinib treatment. This sequence joins TRBV11-2 and TRBJ1-1; D uncertain. The CDR3: CASSPYPVTEAFF. Here the CDR3 DNA reads TGTGCCAGCAGCCCTTATCCGGTCACTGAAGCTTTCTTT.